This TCR beta chain was observed in a study of PD-1 blockade in classical Hodgkin lymphoma. Notes on the study in general: Baseline diversity in complete responders resembled that of newly diagnosed patients.

The assay was immunoSEQ multiplex PCR, and TCRdb's table has in-frame clones only and misses some. The data contain approximately 30,000 clones, over 65% of them singletons. Note on this clone: The antigen remains undetermined.

Brentuximab vedotin exposure varied among the patients, all of whom had relapsed after autologous stem cell transplantation. Researchers report purifying CD4+ T cells from thawed PBMCs by magnetic negative selection. This CDR3 region has 13 residues. The germline gives CDR1 SGDLS, CDR2 YYNGEE. The V end lost 3 bases, the J end lost 1 base, and 7 bases lay between the germline ends. The sample in question was CD4+ T cells from blood, obtained at baseline. This chain connects TRBV9 to TRBJ2-5; D is unresolved. The TCR originated in a human donor with classical Hodgkin lymphoma. The CDR3 loop reads CASSADAQETQYF. CDR3 nucleotides: TGTGCCAGCAGCGCCGACGCCCAAGAGACCCAGTACTTC.